What follows are 27 T cell receptor beta chains derived from one specimen sequenced in a study of OX40 agonist ivuxolimab in advanced cancers. The repertoire was sequenced with immunoSEQ multiplex PCR; TCRdb's copy has only in-frame clones and lacks some. The sample lists about 16,000 clones, about 82% occurring once. Sample: CD4+ or CD8+ T cells sorted from blood, taken in a trial of the OX40 agonist ivuxolimab. The source is an adult with an advanced solid tumor such as melanoma, head and neck, liver or kidney cancer.

This chain links TRBV5-1 with TRBJ2-1; 8 positions match TRBD2. CDR1 is SGHRS and CDR2 is YFSETQ in the germline V gene. Trimming cost V 0 bases and J 5 bases; bases outside gene matches: 4. The CDR3 runs 15 residues. The CDR3 DNA is TGCGCCAGCAGCTTGGGAGCGGGAGTACACAATGAGCAGTTCTTC. This encodes CASSLGAGVHNEQFF.

The chain has TRBV21-1 and TRBJ1-2; whether TRBD1, the table's D call, matches the DNA was not checked. TRBV21-1 is an annotated pseudogene. The CDR3 has 15 residues. In DNA, the CDR3 is TGTGCCAGCACGACAGGTCCCGGATTCCTCTATGGCTACACCTTC. Its protein is CASTTGPGFLYGYTF.

This clone has just a few counts. The chain joins TRBV5-4 to TRBJ2-3; D call uncertain. The germline gives CDR1 SGHNT, CDR2 YYREEE (reference sequence). V lost 5 bases, J lost 2 bases, and 12 bases lay in between. There are 14 residues in the CDR3. CDR3 sequence (DNA): TGTGCCAGCAGTCCACGATTCCACACAGATACGCAGTATTTT. It encodes CASSPRFHTDTQYF.

Written as DNA, the CDR3 is TGTGCCAGCAGCGCGGAGACAGGGCTGAGGACTGAAGCTTTCTTT. Its translation is CASSAETGLRTEAFF. The rearrangement joins TRBV27 to TRBJ1-1, with 7 bases matching TRBD1. V lost 6 bases and J lost 5; bases outside the gene matches: 12. CDR3 length: 15 amino acids. Germline V gene sequence: CDR1 MNHEY, CDR2 SMNVEV (reference sequence).

The chain uses TRBV6-6 and TRBJ2-7; the D gene is possibly TRBD2 (5 bases). The CDR3 length is 14 residues. The V and J ends lost 6 bases and 6 bases respectively, with 18 bases between them. CDR1 and CDR2 (germline): MNHNY, SVGAGI (reference sequence). The DNA of the CDR3 is TGTGCCAGCAGAAGCGGTAATCTCATGAGCGAGCAGTACTTC. Protein: CASRSGNLMSEQYF.

The chain recombines TRBV5-4 with TRBJ1-3, with D unresolved. V gave up 4 bases and J gave up 4 bases, with 21 bases separating them. CDR3 length equals 17 residues. CDR1 is SGHNT and CDR2 is YYREEE in the germline V gene (reference sequence). CDR3 bases: TGTGCCAGCAGCCCAAATCGGTCTCGGGTCTCCGGAAACACCATATATTTT. Protein sequence: CASSPNRSRVSGNTIYF. Together with reference TRBV5-4 and TRBJ1-3, the CDR3 gives the full variable domain: ETGVTQSPTHLIKTRGQQVTLRCSSQSGHNTVSWYQQALGQGPQFIFQYYREEENGRGNFPPRFSGLQFPNYSSELNVNALELDDSALYLCASSPNRSRVSGNTIYFGEGSWLTVV.

The CDR3 DNA is TGTGCCAGCAGCTTGGGACAGACCTATACCGGGGAGCTGTTTTTT. This sequence encodes CASSLGQTYTGELFF. The chain links TRBV5-5 to TRBJ2-2; D perhaps matches TRBD1 (5 bases). The CDR3 is 15 amino acids. Germline V gene sequence: CDR1 SGHKS, CDR2 YYEKEE (reference sequence). V lost 0 bases and J 5 bases, leaving 11 bases between the germline ends.

The chain recombines TRBV9 with TRBJ2-5, with D tentatively TRBD1 or TRBD2 (5 bases each). This CDR3 contains 15 residues. The V end lost 4 bases, the J end lost 5 bases, and 18 bases lay between the germline ends. Germline-derived CDR1 and CDR2 are SGDLS and YYNGEE. The CDR3 loop is CASSPTAGATETQYF. DNA of the CDR3: TGTGCCAGCAGCCCAACCGCCGGGGCCACGGAGACCCAGTACTTC.

This clone showed up just a few times. This sequence joins TRBV10-3 and TRBJ1-4, with D uncertain. V dropped 3 bases and J dropped 5 bases, with 10 bases sitting between them. Germline assignment: CDR1 ENHRY and CDR2 SYGVKD. CDR3 length equals 14 residues. CDR3 DNA: TGTGCCATCAGTGAAGTCGCGCTGAATGAAAAACTGTTTTTT. As protein: CAISEVALNEKLFF.

The gene calls are TRBV6-5 and TRBJ2-5; D may match TRBD1 or TRBD2 (5 bases each). The CDR3 runs 15 residues. Trimming took off 6 bases at V and 5 bases at J, with 19 bases between the two ends. Germline V lookup: CDR1 MNHEY, CDR2 SVGAGI. This CDR3 is CASRPGTITGETQYF. DNA of the CDR3: TGTGCCAGCAGACCCGGGACCATCACGGGGGAGACCCAGTACTTC.

This clone has just a few counts. The CDR3 sequence: CASSQEGGTGREQFF. The CDR3 DNA reads as TGTGCCAGCAGCCAAGAGGGCGGGACGGGCCGTGAGCAGTTCTTC. V is TRBV4-2 and J is TRBJ2-1, with D maybe TRBD2 (6 bases). Germline V gene data show CDR1 as LGHNA and CDR2 as YNFKEQ. The ends were cut back, 0 bases at V and 9 bases at J, with 15 bases in the middle. The CDR3 is 15 amino acids.

The CDR3 loop is CASSLDIGGYTF. CDR3 sequence (DNA): TGTGCCAGCAGCTTAGATATTGGTGGCTACACCTTC. The chain uses TRBV11-2 and TRBJ1-2; D call uncertain. Germline CDR1 reads SGHAT; CDR2 reads FQNNGV. V gave up 0 bases and J gave up 7 bases, with 6 bases separating them. This CDR3 contains 12 residues.

This clone was observed a few times. The chain recombines TRBV11-2 with TRBJ2-7; 12 bases align to TRBD2. The CDR3 consists of 17 residues. The trim removed 3 bases at V and 7 bases at J, leaving 13 bases unmatched. The V gene's germline CDR1 is SGHAT and CDR2 FQNNGV. CDR3: CASSLGSRLAGDREQYF. The CDR3 DNA is TGTGCCAGCAGCTTGGGCAGTCGACTAGCGGGAGATCGAGAGCAGTACTTC.

This chain uses TRBV5-1 with TRBJ1-1, with D tentatively TRBD1 (6 bases). Trimming shortened V by 0 bases and J by 5 bases, and 14 bases separated the two germline ends. The CDR3 runs to 15 residues. CDR1 and CDR2 (germline): SGHRS, YFSETQ. The CDR3 loop reads CASSLGPGAETEAFF. DNA of the CDR3: TGCGCCAGCAGCTTGGGCCCGGGGGCAGAGACTGAAGCTTTCTTT.

The gene calls are TRBV19 and TRBJ2-1, with D maybe TRBD2 (5 bases). V was shortened by 3 bases and J by 3 bases, with 9 bases between the two germline ends. Germline lookup yields CDR1 LNHDA and CDR2 SQIVND (reference sequence). The CDR3 extends over 14 amino acids. CDR3 in amino acids: CASSMSGGYNEQFF. The CDR3 DNA sequence: TGTGCCAGTAGTATGAGCGGAGGCTACAATGAGCAGTTCTTC.

This chain uses TRBV6-5 with TRBJ2-3, with no clear D. The CDR3 has 14 amino acids. The germline CDR1 and CDR2 sequences are MNHEY and SVGAGI. V lost 1 base and J lost 4, with 9 bases in between. The CDR3 sequence: CASSYFFEADTQYF. The CDR3 nucleotides read TGTGCCAGCAGTTACTTCTTCGAGGCAGATACGCAGTATTTT.

The rearrangement links TRBV5-4 to TRBJ2-3, with unresolved D. CDR3 length equals 12 residues. Trimming took off 0 bases at V and 7 bases at J, with 6 bases between the two ends. Germline CDR1 reads SGHNT; CDR2 reads YYREEE (reference sequence). The DNA for the CDR3 is TGTGCCAGCAGCTTGGGCTCGAATACGCAGTATTTT. This sequence encodes CASSLGSNTQYF.

The chain recombines TRBV5-1 with TRBJ1-6; 11 bases agree with TRBD1. The CDR3 sequence is 16 residues long. Germline CDR1 reads SGHRS; CDR2 reads YFSETQ. Trimming cost V 4 bases and J 9 bases; bases outside gene matches: 9. The CDR3 DNA follows: TGCGCCAGCAGCCCGGACAGGGGGCGGATTAGTTCACCCCTCCACTTT. Amino acids: CASSPDRGRISSPLHF.

The CDR3 DNA follows: TGTGCCAGCAGCTTCCCCGACCCCTACAGCCCCCCCTATGGCTACACCTTC. As protein: CASSFPDPYSPPYGYTF. The chain is built from TRBV11-2 and TRBJ1-2, with D unclear. Trimming took off 3 bases at V and 4 bases at J, with 21 bases between the two ends. From germline, CDR1 is SGHAT and CDR2 FQNNGV. The CDR3 spans 17 residues.

The chain recombines TRBV30 with TRBJ1-1; weak D call: TRBD1 (5 bases). Trimming shortened V by 3 bases and J by 1 base, and 12 bases separated the two germline ends. CDR1 GTSNPN and CDR2 SVGIG come from the germline V gene (reference sequence). CDR3 length: 14 residues. CDR3 DNA: TGTGCCTGGAGCCTGGGCGGGGCGAACACTGAAGCTTTCTTT. Amino acids: CAWSLGGANTEAFF.

The gene calls are TRBV11-2 and TRBJ2-1; D remains ambiguous. V lost 1 base and J lost 5, with 9 bases in between. The CDR3 has 14 residues. Germline CDR1 reads SGHAT; CDR2 reads FQNNGV. CDR3 sequence: CASSLVGGNNEQFF. The CDR3 coding sequence is TGTGCCAGCAGCTTAGTCGGCGGAAACAATGAGCAGTTCTTC.

The chain carries TRBV27 and TRBJ2-3; D may be TRBD2 (6 bases). The CDR3 runs 15 residues. The germline V and J ends were trimmed by 6 bases and 6 bases, with 19 bases remaining between them. CDR1 is MNHEY, CDR2 SMNVEV, per germline (reference sequence). The CDR3 loop reads CASSSRDLGQDTQYF. The CDR3, as DNA: TGTGCCAGCAGCTCACGGGACTTGGGGCAGGATACGCAGTATTTT.

This clone was seen a handful of times. The CDR3 loop is CASSSYGGEQFF. The CDR3 DNA reads as TGTGCCAGCAGCTCATACGGGGGCGAGCAGTTCTTC. The chain is built from TRBV5-4 and TRBJ2-1; either TRBD1 or TRBD2 may fit D (6 bases each). From germline, CDR1 is SGHNT and CDR2 YYREEE (reference sequence). The CDR3 has 12 residues. Trimming pared 3 bases from V and 10 bases from J, leaving 11 bases between.

The rearrangement links TRBV11-3 to TRBJ2-3; TRBD1 matches 9 bases. The CDR3 loop spans 19 amino acids. Germline assignment: CDR1 SGHNT and CDR2 YENEEA. Trimming removed 5 bases from V and 0 bases from J; junction bases left unmatched: 15. Here the CDR3 reads CASSLTGTGSVSSTDTQYF. The CDR3 nucleotides are TGTGCCAGCAGCCTAACCGGGACAGGGTCGGTATCTAGCACAGATACGCAGTATTTT.

This clone was found once. The rearrangement links TRBV6-5 to TRBJ1-1; 8 bases are shared with TRBD1. CDR3 length: 13 residues. From germline, CDR1 is MNHEY and CDR2 SVGAGI. The ends lost 6 bases at V and 5 bases at J; junction bases unmatched: 5. CDR3 DNA sequence: TGTGCCAGCAGGGACAGGGTTGTAACTGAAGCTTTCTTT. Translated, it gives CASRDRVVTEAFF.

The chain carries TRBV11-3 and TRBJ1-6; D uncertain. Per the germline V gene, CDR1 is SGHNT and CDR2 is YENEEA. The CDR3 is made up of 13 amino acids. V was pared by 5 bases and J by 9 bases, with 11 bases between. CDR3 nucleotides: TGTGCCAGCAGCAACTCAGTGGGTTCACCCCTCCACTTT. Protein sequence: CASSNSVGSPLHF.

This chain connects TRBV18 to TRBJ1-2; D uncertain. Germline V CDR1 and CDR2: KGHSH, LQKENI. V shed 2 bases and J shed 0 bases, with 10 bases lying between them. The CDR3 runs to 15 residues. The CDR3 sequence is CASSPEALTNYGYTF. As DNA, the CDR3 is TGTGCCAGCTCACCAGAGGCCTTAACTAACTATGGCTACACCTTC. The full variable domain, rest sourced from reference TRBV18 and TRBJ1-2, is NAGVMQNPRHLVRRRGQEARLRCSPMKGHSHVYWYRQLPEEGLKFMVYLQKENIIDESGMPKERFSAEFPKEGPSILRIQQVVRGDSAAYFCASSPEALTNYGYTFGSGTRLTVV.